The clone carrying this TCR beta chain was found once. The CDR3 has 14 amino acids. Trimming at V came to 8 bases and at J to 6 bases, leaving 8 bases not matched to a gene. Germline assignment: CDR1 SEHNR and CDR2 FQNEAQ (reference sequence). The donors (healthy individuals) were bone marrow donors. This sample is part of a study of cytomegalovirus exposure and HLA in healthy donors. Study summary: Caucasian-associated ancestry cluster membership applied to about 77% of around 400 genotyped donors.

The PCR used 60 Vbeta and 13 Jbeta primers. Measured with immunoSEQ multiplex PCR; TCRdb has only the in-frame clones, and not every one. Of about 130,000 clones listed, less than 80% were seen once; the top ten hold 3% to 4%. The TCR was taken from a man aged 30 to 39 in good health and CMV-seronegative. This chain links TRBV7-9 with TRBJ2-1, with 9 bases matching TRBD1. Sequences were obtained from PBMCs. Written as DNA, the CDR3 is TGTGCCAGCGATATGGGGACAGGGCGCAATGAGCAGTTCTTC. Translating gives CASDMGTGRNEQFF.